The T cell receptor beta chain under discussion was sequenced for a study of blood T cell repertoires in COVID-19 (dated by TCRdb to the early 2020s). General notes on the study: Samples from collaborators originated in the United States, Italy and Spain and spanned both the acute and convalescent phases of COVID-19. Subjects who had been exposed to COVID-19, were actively infected with it, or had recovered from it provided the deeply sampled blood TCRbeta repertoires that made up the dataset. The material from the prospective study consisted of cDNA or gDNA derived from T cells, B-cell-depleted T cells, or PBMCs. The samples were drawn from two sources: the first 160 participants of the ongoing ImmuneRACE study, and 1,200 or so subjects contributed by 6 global collaborators. Where available, HLA class I and class II types were taken from metadata supplied by the sample provider and were not determined by assay-based typing. Nearly every sample came with metadata listing a de-identified subject ID, COVID-19 status, age in years and sex. The repertoires were released in a freely available public database meant as a resource for research on the immune response to SARS-CoV-2.

The germline V gene yields MNHEY for CDR1 and SVGAGI for CDR2. Its CDR3 holds 15 amino acids, cysteine through phenylalanine. Only the CDR3 portion is preserved as DNA: 45 bases, with reading frame beginning at the first base. From V the trimming removes 4 bases and from J it removes 5 bases, while the gene matches leave 7 bases of the junction unaccounted for. TCRbeta CDR3 regions were amplified from genomic DNA using the immunoSEQ Assay, a bias-controlled multiplex PCR. Regarding the original processing steps: The number of nucleated cells in each sample was estimated from the amplification of reference gene primers within the assay. To quantify the absolute abundance of each unique TCRbeta CDR3 rearrangement, sequence reads were collapsed and filtered. Productive Simpson clonality was computed per sample as the square root of Simpson's diversity index over productive rearrangements. TCRdb stores this immuneACCESS table with in-frame sequences only. Part of the clones is absent; in the studies checked, under half of the shortfall reflects unresolved V genes, and no reason is known for the rest. For V, J and clone size, that table is used; D and trimming come from the DNA. The sample has more than 350,000 clones on record, 70% to 90% of them singletons. The top ten hold 1.4% of the sample.

Details on this clone: This receptor's antigen is unknown. The record has no base qualities; no much larger clone is one base away.

Overall results and qualifications from the work: The amount of clinical and demographic metadata varied by source and participant and was provided uncurated.

In the prospective study, participants were about 18 to 90 years old, resided in approximately 22 geographic areas of the United States, and were enrolled through a virtual design. In the prospective study, participants were assigned to cohorts based on the clinical history participants reported in a screening survey and a study questionnaire. A participant counted as exposed if, within 2 weeks of entering the study, that participant had been in contact with someone who had a PCR-confirmed or clinician-diagnosed COVID-19 case. In the prospective study, mobile phlebotomists collected whole blood, serum and a nasopharyngeal or oropharyngeal swab from each participant. Prospective study participants could optionally give additional blood draws and questionnaires over an approximately two-month period. Before DNA extraction, blood samples from the prospective study were shipped at room temperature or frozen.

This clonotype was sampled from a woman aged 18-29 years who had been exposed to COVID-19. The rearrangement joined TRBV6-5 to TRBJ1-4; 7 of the junction bases match TRBD1. Sample: PBMCs or T cells enriched from blood (not recorded which). DNA sequence: TGTGCCAGCAGTTTCCACAGGGGTGGGAATGAAAAACTGTTTTTT. Translated, it reads CASSFHRGGNEKLFF.